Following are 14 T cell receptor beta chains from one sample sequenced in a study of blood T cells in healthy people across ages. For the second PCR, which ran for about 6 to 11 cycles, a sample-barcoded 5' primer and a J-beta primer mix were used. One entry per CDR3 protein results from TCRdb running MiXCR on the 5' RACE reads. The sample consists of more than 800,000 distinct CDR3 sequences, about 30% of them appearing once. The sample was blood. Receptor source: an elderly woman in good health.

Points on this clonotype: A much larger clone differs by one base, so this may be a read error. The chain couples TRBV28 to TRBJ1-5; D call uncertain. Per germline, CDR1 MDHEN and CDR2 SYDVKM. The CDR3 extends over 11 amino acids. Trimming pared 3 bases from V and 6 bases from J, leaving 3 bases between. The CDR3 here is CASSFGQPQHF. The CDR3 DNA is TGTGCCAGCAGTTTTGGTCAGCCCCAGCATTTT.

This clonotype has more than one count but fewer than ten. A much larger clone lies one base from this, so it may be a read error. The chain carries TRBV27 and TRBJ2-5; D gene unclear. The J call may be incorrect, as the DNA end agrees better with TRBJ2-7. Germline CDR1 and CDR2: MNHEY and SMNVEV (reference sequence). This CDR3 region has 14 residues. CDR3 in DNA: TGTGCCAGCAGTTTATCGGCCACTCCCTACGAGCAGTACTTC. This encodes CASSLSATPYEQYF.

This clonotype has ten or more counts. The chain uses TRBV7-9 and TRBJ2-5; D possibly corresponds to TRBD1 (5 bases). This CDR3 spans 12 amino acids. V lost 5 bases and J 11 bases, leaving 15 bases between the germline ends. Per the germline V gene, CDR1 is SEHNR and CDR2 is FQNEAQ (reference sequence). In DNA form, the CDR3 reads TGTGCCAGCAGCCGGTCCGACAGAGAGCAGTACTTC. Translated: CASSRSDREQYF.

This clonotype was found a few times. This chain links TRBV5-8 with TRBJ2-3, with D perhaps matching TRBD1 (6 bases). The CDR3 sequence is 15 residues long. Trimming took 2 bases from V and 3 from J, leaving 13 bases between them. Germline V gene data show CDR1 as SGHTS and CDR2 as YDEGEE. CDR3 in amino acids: CASSLSGDGTDTQYF. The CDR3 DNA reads TGTGCCAGCAGCTTATCAGGGGATGGGACAGATACGCAGTATTTT. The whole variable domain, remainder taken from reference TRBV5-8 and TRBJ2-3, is EAGVTQSPTHLIKTRGQQATLRCSPISGHTSVYWYQQALGLGLQFLLWYDEGEERNRGNFPPRFSGRQFPNYSSELNVNALELEDSALYLCASSLSGDGTDTQYFGPGTRLTVL.

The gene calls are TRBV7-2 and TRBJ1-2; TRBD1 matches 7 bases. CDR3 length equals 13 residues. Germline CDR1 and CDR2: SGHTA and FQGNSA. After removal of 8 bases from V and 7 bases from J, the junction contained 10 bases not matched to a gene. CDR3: CASSGQVLGGYTF. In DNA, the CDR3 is TGTGCCAGCTCCGGACAGGTCTTAGGTGGCTACACCTTC.

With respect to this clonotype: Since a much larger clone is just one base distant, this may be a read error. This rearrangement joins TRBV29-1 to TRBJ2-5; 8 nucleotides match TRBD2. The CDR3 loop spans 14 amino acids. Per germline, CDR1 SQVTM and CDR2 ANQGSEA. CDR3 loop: CSSRGGVGQETRYF. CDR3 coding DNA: TGCAGCTCCCGGGGGGGTGTGGGACAAGAGACCCGGTACTTC.

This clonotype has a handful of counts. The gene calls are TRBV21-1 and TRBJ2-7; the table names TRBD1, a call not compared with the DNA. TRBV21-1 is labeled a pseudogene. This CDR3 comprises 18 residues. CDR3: CASSKELETGQGYYEQYF. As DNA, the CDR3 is TGTGCCAGCAGCAAAGAGCTCGAAACGGGACAGGGGTACTACGAGCAGTACTTC.

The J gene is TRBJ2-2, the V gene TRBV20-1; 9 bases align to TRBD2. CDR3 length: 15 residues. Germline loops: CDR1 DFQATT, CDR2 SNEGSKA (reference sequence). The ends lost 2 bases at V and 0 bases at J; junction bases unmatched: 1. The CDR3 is CSARLAGSNTGELFF. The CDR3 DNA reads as TGCAGTGCTAGACTAGCGGGGTCGAACACCGGGGAGCTGTTTTTT.

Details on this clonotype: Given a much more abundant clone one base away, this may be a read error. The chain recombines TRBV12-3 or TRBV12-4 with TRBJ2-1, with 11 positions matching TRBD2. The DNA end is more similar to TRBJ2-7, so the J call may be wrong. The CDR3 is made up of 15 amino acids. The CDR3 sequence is CASSSASGGYNEQYF. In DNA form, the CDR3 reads TGTGCCAGCAGCTCCGCTAGCGGGGGGTACAATGAGCAGTACTTC.

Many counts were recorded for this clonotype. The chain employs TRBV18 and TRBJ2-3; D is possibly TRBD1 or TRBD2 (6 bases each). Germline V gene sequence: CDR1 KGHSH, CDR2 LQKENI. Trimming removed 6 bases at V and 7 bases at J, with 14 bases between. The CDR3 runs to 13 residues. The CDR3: CASSPTGRHTQYF. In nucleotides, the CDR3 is TGTGCCAGCTCGCCTACAGGGAGGCATACGCAGTATTTT.

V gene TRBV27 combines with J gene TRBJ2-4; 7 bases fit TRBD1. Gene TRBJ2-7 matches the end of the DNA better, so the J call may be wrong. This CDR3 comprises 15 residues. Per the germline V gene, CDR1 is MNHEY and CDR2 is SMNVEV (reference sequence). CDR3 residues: CASSLRQGSTYEQYF. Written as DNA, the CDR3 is TGTGCCAGCAGCCTCCGACAGGGCTCAACCTACGAGCAGTACTTC.

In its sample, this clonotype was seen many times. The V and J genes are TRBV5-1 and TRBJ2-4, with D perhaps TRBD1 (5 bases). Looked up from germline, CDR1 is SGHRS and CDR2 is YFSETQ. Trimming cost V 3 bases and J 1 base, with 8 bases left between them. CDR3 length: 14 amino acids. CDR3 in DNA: TGCGCCAGCAGCTCCGACAGCGCCAAAAACATTCAGTACTTC. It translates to CASSSDSAKNIQYF.

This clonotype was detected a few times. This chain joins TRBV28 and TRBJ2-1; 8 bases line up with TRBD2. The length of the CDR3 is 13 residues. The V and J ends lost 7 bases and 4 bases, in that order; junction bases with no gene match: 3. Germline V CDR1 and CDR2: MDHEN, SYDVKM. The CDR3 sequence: CASISGVYNEQFF. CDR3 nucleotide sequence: TGTGCCAGCATTAGCGGGGTATACAATGAGCAGTTCTTC. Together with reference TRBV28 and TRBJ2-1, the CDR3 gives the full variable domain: DVKVTQSSRYLVKRTGEKVFLECVQDMDHENMFWYRQDPGLGLRLIYFSYDVKMKEKGDIPEGYSVSREKKERFSLILESASTNQTSMYLCASISGVYNEQFFGPGTRLTVL.

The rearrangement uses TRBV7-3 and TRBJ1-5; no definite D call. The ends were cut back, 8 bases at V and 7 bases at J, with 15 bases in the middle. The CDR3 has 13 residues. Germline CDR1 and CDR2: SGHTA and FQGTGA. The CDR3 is CASLTWRTQPQHF. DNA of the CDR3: TGTGCCAGCCTGACCTGGCGAACACAGCCCCAGCATTTT.